The text below deals with one T cell receptor (beta chain). Its antigen is currently unknown. Sequencing was performed with immunoSEQ multiplex PCR; in TCRdb, only in-frame clones are kept and a portion is missing. The sample lists about 140,000 clones, around 87% occurring once. These data come from a study of cytomegalovirus exposure and HLA in healthy donors. Study summary: The 120 or so validation repertoires used a platform that matched the one used for the 550 to 800 first-cohort repertoires, as a later analysis reported. General study results and limits: Using the classifier, cytomegalovirus status was reportedly diagnosed with high specificity and sensitivity.

Trimming removed 1 base from V and 5 bases from J, with 12 bases in between. The CDR3 covers 15 residues. CDR1 and CDR2 from the germline V gene are LNHDA and SQIVND (reference sequence). The receptor was isolated from a man aged 18-30 years in good health and CMV-seropositive. The chain links TRBV19 to TRBJ1-5, with D unresolved. Sequencing was carried out using PBMCs. CDR3 in amino acids: CASSIGTQRDQPQHF. The DNA for the CDR3 is TGTGCCAGTAGTATAGGAACCCAACGGGATCAGCCCCAGCATTTT.